The 4 T cell receptor beta chains in this list originate from one sample, sequenced in a study of breast tumors, draining lymph nodes, adjacent tissues. Samples came from axillary lymph nodes draining the breast cancer. TCRdb called the multiplex PCR reads again in MiXCR, with one record for every CDR3 protein. The sample yields a few hundred thousand distinct CDR3 sequences, under 40% seen once. Sequencing input: axillary lymph node tissue. These receptors came from a female donor with breast cancer. Some clones in this sample may be carry-over from other donors' samples.

V is TRBV4-2 and J is TRBJ2-1; 12 nucleotides line up with TRBD2. Germline V gene data show CDR1 as LGHNA and CDR2 as YNFKEQ. CDR3 size: 16 residues. Unmatched junction bases numbered 10, after V lost 1 base and J lost 12 bases. The CDR3 sequence: CASSQGTSGATDTQFF. In DNA, the CDR3 is TGTGCCAGCAGCCAAGGGACTAGCGGGGCTACAGATACGCAGTTCTTC.

This clonotype was seen many times. This chain joins TRBV6-1 and TRBJ2-7; the match to TRBD1 covers 9 bases. The CDR3 extends over 14 amino acids. With 3 bases clipped from V and 5 bases from J, the junction kept 5 bases outside the gene matches. Germline CDR1 reads MNHNS; CDR2 reads SASEGT. CDR3 coding DNA: TGTGCCAGCAGTGAGGGACAGGGAAGCGACGAGCAGTACTTC. Translation gives CASSEGQGSDEQYF.

The rearrangement links TRBV29-1 to TRBJ1-3; D may be TRBD1 (5 bases). The CDR3 is 10 residues long. Germline lookup yields CDR1 SQVTM and CDR2 ANQGSEA. Trimming took off 7 bases at V and 14 bases at J, with 15 bases between the two ends. This CDR3 reads CSALAGLLYF. CDR3 DNA: TGCAGCGCACTAGCGGGACTTTTATATTTT.

This chain joins TRBV19 and TRBJ1-4; no firm D call. The CDR3 is made up of 16 amino acids. The germline V and J ends were trimmed by 6 bases and 5 bases, with 19 bases remaining between them. The germline V gene has CDR1 LNHDA and CDR2 SQIVND (reference sequence). The CDR3 bases are TGTGCCAGTAGCCGGACTAGCGGGAGCGTCAATGAAAAACTGTTTTTT. Protein sequence: CASSRTSGSVNEKLFF.